This T cell receptor beta chain stems from a study of T cells after yellow fever vaccination. General study results and limits: Only a minor proportion of clonotypes was detected across both CD4 and CD8 compartments. The secondary T-cell response peaked on day 5, not day 15, but was weaker.

TCRdb passed the 5' RACE reads through MiXCR, listing each CDR3 protein once. The table shows 350,000 to 450,000 distinct CDR3 sequences, with 6.2% occurring only once. The germline V gene has CDR1 SGHTA and CDR2 FQGNSA. The CDR3 is made up of 14 amino acids. V trimming: 5 bases; J trimming: 5 bases; junction bases outside the gene matches: 8. This clonotype came up many times. Its antigen is undetermined. The receptor was isolated from a man aged 30 to 39 who received the YFV17D yellow fever vaccine. The sequenced sample was PBMCs, obtained 5 days after the yellow fever booster vaccination. The genes are TRBV7-2 and TRBJ2-5; 7 nucleotides match TRBD1. CDR3 amino acids: CASSRKGGRETQYF. CDR3 coding DNA: TGTGCCAGCAGCCGAAAAGGGGGCCGGGAGACCCAGTACTTC.